This T cell receptor (beta chain) is drawn from a study of T cell repertoires in cytomegalovirus infection. Study-wide context: It was the public TCR beta signatures that indicated both CMV infection and matching HLA type.

MiXCR, applied by TCRdb to the reads, yields one record per CDR3 protein. The repertoire holds about 210,000 distinct CDR3 sequences, with roughly 6.5% as singletons. Study-wide points: Dominating the ex vivo response were HLA-C-restricted CMV-specific TCR beta clonotypes.

As for this clonotype: The target antigen is unknown. A read error may explain this, as a much larger clone is one base away.

The CDR3 runs to 15 residues. CDR1 SGDLS and CDR2 YYNGEE come from the germline V gene. The sequence came from a human donor in good health (CMV status not recorded). Some clones in this sample may be carry-over from other donors' samples. The chain couples TRBV9 to TRBJ2-6; perhaps TRBD1 as D (6 bases). Sequenced sample: PBMCs. CDR3: CTSSETGHGANVLTF. The CDR3 region has the DNA TGTACCAGCAGCGAAACAGGGCACGGGGCCAACGTCCTGACTTTC. The full variable domain, rest sourced from reference TRBV9 and TRBJ2-6, is DSGVTQTPKHLITATGQRVTLRCSPRSGDLSVYWYQQSLDQGLQFLIQYYNGEERAKGNILERFSAQQFPDLHSELNLSSLELGDSALYFCTSSETGHGANVLTFGAGSRLTVL.